This is a list of T cell receptor beta chains from one sample in a study of blood T cells in healthy people across ages. TCRdb independently ran MiXCR on the 5' RACE reads; one entry per CDR3 protein. The sample shows 850,000 to 1,300,000 distinct CDR3 sequences, 35% to 50% of them seen only once. Sequencing was done on a sample of blood. All receptors come from a woman aged 60-75 years in good health. CDR3s include the opening cysteine and the closing phenylalanine or tryptophan. The D gene is left open where the match is weak. Clone size is stated in some rows and not others, as once, few, many or a class when expanded.

TRBV28,TRBJ2-7,NA,TRBD2,CASSLLAERGEQYF,TGTGCCAGCAGCCTACTAGCGGAACGGGGCGAGCAGTACTTC
TRBV20-1,TRBJ2-1,NA,TRBD2,CSARGVAGGPSSYNEQFF,TGCAGTGCTAGAGGGGTTGCGGGAGGGCCTAGCTCCTACAATGAGCAGTTCTTC
TRBV7-3,TRBJ2-5,NA,NA,CASSLSATDGLGQYF,TGTGCCAGCAGCTTATCGGCGACAGACGGGCTTGGGCAGTACTTC
TRBV4-1,TRBJ2-5,NA,NA,CASSQRASWQETQYF,TGCGCCAGCAGCCAGAGAGCTAGTTGGCAAGAGACCCAGTACTTC
TRBV5-6,TRBJ2-5,NA,NA,CASTLRGETQYF,TGTGCCAGCACTCTGAGGGGAGAGACCCAGTACTTC
TRBV30,TRBJ2-3,NA,NA,CAWSVLRVDTQYF,TGTGCCTGGAGTGTACTAAGGGTAGATACGCAGTATTTT
TRBV27,TRBJ2-1,once,TRBD2,CASSPNPTSGIKDEQFF,TGTGCCAGCAGTCCCAATCCGACTAGCGGGATTAAAGATGAGCAGTTCTTC
TRBV7-8,TRBJ2-1,NA,NA,CASSLAGANTYNEQFF,TGTGCCAGCAGCTTAGCTGGGGCAAACACCTACAATGAGCAGTTCTTC
TRBV20-1,TRBJ1-4,few,NA,CSAREYEKLFF,TGCAGTGCTAGAGAGTATGAAAAACTGTTTTTT
TRBV27,TRBJ2-5,NA,TRBD2,CASSTLGTPGGGETQYF,TGTGCCAGCAGTACGCTGGGGACTCCGGGAGGGGGTGAGACCCAGTACTTC
TRBV6-2/TRBV6-3,TRBJ1-6,NA,NA,CASSPATERNSPLHF,TGTGCCAGCAGCCCCGCGACAGAGAGAAATTCACCCCTCCACTTT
TRBV5-5,TRBJ2-7,once,NA,CASSIGHRTAYEQYF,TGTGCCAGCAGCATAGGGCACCGGACAGCCTACGAGCAGTACTTC
TRBV2,TRBJ2-1,NA,NA,CASSEAGHNEQFF,TGTGCCAGCAGTGAAGCGGGGCACAATGAGCAGTTCTTC
TRBV27,TRBJ2-7,NA,NA,CASSSGVNRPTYSSYEQYF,TGTGCCAGCAGTTCGGGGGTGAACAGACCTACGTATAGCTCCTACGAGCAGTACTTC
TRBV27,TRBJ2-3,NA,NA,CACSLSAGHTDTQYF,TGTGCCTGCAGTTTATCGGCGGGCCACACAGATACGCAGTATTTT
TRBV12-3/TRBV12-4,TRBJ1-2,NA,TRBD1,CASSTDRGYGYTF,TGTGCCAGCAGTACGGACAGGGGCTATGGCTACACCTTC
TRBV14,TRBJ1-2,few,NA,CASSPRGGSINYGYTF,TGTGCCAGCAGCCCCCGGGGGGGGAGCATCAACTATGGCTACACCTTC
TRBV28,TRBJ2-6,once,TRBD1,CASSFRDRLKSSSGANVLTF,TGTGCCAGCAGTTTCCGGGACAGACTAAAATCCAGCTCTGGGGCCAACGTCCTGACTTTC
TRBV5-6,TRBJ1-2,NA,NA,CASSSFYGYTF,TGTGCCAGCAGCTCCTTCTATGGCTACACCTTC
TRBV5-6,TRBJ2-5,few,TRBD1,CASSDGTVEETQYF,TGTGCCAGCAGCGACGGGACAGTTGAAGAGACCCAGTACTTC
TRBV7-2,TRBJ2-7,NA,TRBD2,CASRKQSGSSYNEQYF,TGTGCCAGCAGGAAACAGAGCGGGAGCTCCTACAATGAGCAGTACTTC
TRBV27,TRBJ1-2,NA,NA,CASREGVRGYTF,TGTGCCAGCAGAGAAGGGGTTCGTGGCTACACCTTC
TRBV5-1,TRBJ1-6,NA,NA,CASSLAPRDSPLHF,TGCGCCAGCAGCTTGGCCCCGCGTGATTCACCCCTCCACTTT
TRBV24-1,TRBJ2-3,NA,NA,CATSELGPKGDTQYF,TGTGCCACCAGTGAGTTGGGACCCAAGGGGGATACGCAGTATTTT
TRBV29-1,TRBJ1-1,NA,NA,CSARISGFNTEAFF,TGCAGCGCCCGGATATCTGGATTTAACACTGAAGCTTTCTTT
TRBV2,TRBJ2-5,few,NA,CASRADYRVEETQYF,TGTGCCAGCAGGGCAGACTACAGGGTTGAGGAGACTCAGTACTTC
TRBV6-5,TRBJ2-3,few,TRBD2,CASSYDGGGLADKDTQYF,TGTGCCAGCAGTTACGATGGGGGCGGACTAGCGGATAAAGATACGCAGTATTTT
TRBV9,TRBJ1-2,NA,NA,CASSAAGGYTF,TGTGCCAGCAGCGCGGCCGGGGGCTACACCTTC
TRBV5-1,TRBJ1-1,NA,NA,CASSCGTGTYPQAFF,TGCGCCAGCAGCTGTGGAACAGGTACTTATCCCCAAGCTTTCTTT
TRBV28,TRBJ1-1,once,NA,CASSLRPDLVGEAFF,TGTGCCAGCAGTTTACGCCCAGATCTGGTCGGTGAAGCTTTCTTT
TRBV29-1,TRBJ2-7,NA,TRBD2,CSVEGWREGSYEQYF,TGCAGCGTTGAAGGTTGGCGGGAGGGCTCCTACGAGCAGTACTTC
TRBV27,TRBJ1-6,NA,NA,CASSLEGYSPLHF,TGTGCCAGCAGTTTAGAGGGGTATTCACCCCTCCACTTT
TRBV6-1,TRBJ1-2,few,NA,CASSDLGVGGYTF,TGTGCCAGCAGTGACTTGGGGGTGGGAGGCTACACCTTC
TRBV9,TRBJ2-5,few,NA,CASSGSVETQYF,TGTGCCAGCAGCGGGAGCGTAGAGACCCAGTACTTC
TRBV5-1,TRBJ2-3,NA,NA,CASSLDSGPDTQYF,TGCGCCAGCAGCTTGGATAGTGGGCCAGATACGCAGTATTTT
TRBV3-1,TRBJ1-2,NA,TRBD1,CASSYLQGYYGYTF,TGTGCCAGCAGCTACCTACAGGGGTACTATGGCTACACCTTC
TRBV28,TRBJ1-5,few,NA,CASSPGSWQPQHF,TGTGCCAGCAGTCCCGGTAGTTGGCAGCCCCAGCATTTT
TRBV27,TRBJ2-7,NA,TRBD2,CASSSPSLSGRAYEQYF,TGTGCCAGCAGTTCTCCCTCCCTTAGCGGGAGGGCCTACGAGCAGTACTTC
TRBV12-5,TRBJ1-2,NA,NA,CASGLVPLSYANYGYTF,TGTGCTAGTGGTTTGGTACCCCTTAGTTATGCTAACTATGGCTACACCTTC
TRBV7-2,TRBJ2-3,NA,NA,CASSPAPTTSTDTQYF,TGTGCCAGCAGCCCCGCCCCAACCACTAGCACAGATACGCAGTATTTT